This T cell receptor beta chain is drawn from a study of T cells in localized non-small cell lung cancer. Findings of the study overall: Detection in adjacent lung was observed for a median 57 of the top 100 tumor clones.

Germline CDR1 SGHVS, CDR2 FQNEAQ. The length of the CDR3 is 16 residues. The V gene lost 2 bases and the J gene lost 3 bases, with 16 bases spanning the gap. On this clone: The antigen is undetermined.

The table came from immunoSEQ multiplex PCR; TCRdb's copy has only in-frame clones and leaves some out. The table lists 100,000 to 150,000 clones, 70% to 90% of them singletons. The chain combines TRBV7-8 with TRBJ1-1; D possibly corresponds to TRBD1 (6 bases). This TCR came from a female donor of 60 years or more with stage I lung adenocarcinoma. The sample was peripheral blood, taken before any cancer treatment. CDR3 DNA: TGTGCCAGCAGCTTACGGGGGCAGGGTTGGGACACTGAAGCTTTCTTT. It is translated as CASSLRGQGWDTEAFF. The variable domain in full, completed from reference TRBV7-8 and TRBJ1-1, reads GAGVSQSPRYKVAKRGQDVALRCDPISGHVSLFWYQQALGQGPEFLTYFQNEAQLDKSGLPSDRFFAERPEGSVSTLKIQRTQQEDSAVYLCASSLRGQGWDTEAFFGQGTRLTVV.